A selection of T cell receptor beta chains follows, all from one sample in a study of blood T cell repertoires in COVID-19. Only in-frame clones appear in the TCRdb table, and some are missing; sequencing was by immunoSEQ multiplex PCR. The sample lists just under 300,000 clones, approximately 86% occurring once. The source material was peripheral blood. The receptors stem from a man aged 70-80 years with acute or convalescent COVID-19. The CDR3 runs from the conserved cysteine through the conserved F or W. A D gene is named only where the DNA matches it firmly. The size field is filled for only some rows; it gives once, few, many or a size class.

CDR3 DNA: TGTGCCAGCAGCTTTACAGGGAGCTCCTACAATGAGCAGTTCTTC; CDR3 protein: CASSFTGSSYNEQFF; V gene: TRBV11-2; J gene: TRBJ2-1; clone size: few; D gene: -
CDR3 DNA: TGCGCCAGCAGCTTGGTTCGGTTCCAAGAGACCCAGTACTTC; CDR3 protein: CASSLVRFQETQYF; V gene: TRBV5-1; J gene: TRBJ2-5; clone size: -; D gene: -
CDR3 DNA: TGTGCCAGCAGCCAATCCGGTAGCGGGAGGGCCGGGGAGCAGTACTTC; CDR3 protein: CASSQSGSGRAGEQYF; V gene: TRBV16; J gene: TRBJ2-7; clone size: few; D gene: TRBD2
CDR3 DNA: TGTGCCAGCAGCTTAGACAAGAACTATGGCTACACCTTC; CDR3 protein: CASSLDKNYGYTF; V gene: TRBV7-2; J gene: TRBJ1-2; clone size: -; D gene: -
CDR3 DNA: TGTGCCAGCAGTTACCCCGGCCTCGGGACTGAAGCTTTCTTT; CDR3 protein: CASSYPGLGTEAFF; V gene: TRBV6-5; J gene: TRBJ1-1; clone size: -; D gene: -
CDR3 DNA: TGTGCCAGCAGCCAAGCTAGCGGCTACAATGAGCAGTTCTTC; CDR3 protein: CASSQASGYNEQFF; V gene: TRBV3-1/TRBV3-2; J gene: TRBJ2-1; clone size: -; D gene: TRBD2
CDR3 DNA: TGTGCCAGCAGCCCGCAGATTGAGCAGTTCTTC; CDR3 protein: CASSPQIEQFF; V gene: TRBV11-2; J gene: TRBJ2-1; clone size: -; D gene: -
CDR3 DNA: TGTGCCAGCAGCTTAATCGGGAGCCTCTCCTACGAGCAGTACTTC; CDR3 protein: CASSLIGSLSYEQYF; V gene: TRBV7-9; J gene: TRBJ2-7; clone size: -; D gene: -
CDR3 DNA: TGCGCCAGCAGCTTCAAGGGGGCGAACCATAATGAAAAACTGTTTTTT; CDR3 protein: CASSFKGANHNEKLFF; V gene: TRBV5-1; J gene: TRBJ1-4; clone size: -; D gene: TRBD1
CDR3 DNA: TGTGCCAGCAACCAACAGAGGAACACTGAAGCTTTCTTT; CDR3 protein: CASNQQRNTEAFF; V gene: TRBV6-6; J gene: TRBJ1-1; clone size: -; D gene: -
CDR3 DNA: TGTGCCAGCGGCAGCAATCAGCCCCAGCATTTT; CDR3 protein: CASGSNQPQHF; V gene: TRBV2; J gene: TRBJ1-5; clone size: -; D gene: -
CDR3 DNA: TGTGCCAGCAGTGTAGTAGAGAGACAGGGGTATGGCTACACCTTC; CDR3 protein: CASSVVERQGYGYTF; V gene: TRBV28; J gene: TRBJ1-2; clone size: -; D gene: TRBD1
CDR3 DNA: TGTGCCAGCAGCTTACGACACGGGACTAGCGGGAGGGTTGGGGAGACCCAGTACTTC; CDR3 protein: CASSLRHGTSGRVGETQYF; V gene: TRBV7-2; J gene: TRBJ2-5; clone size: -; D gene: TRBD2
CDR3 DNA: TGTGCCAGCAGCCCCCGGGTTCGGACTAGCGGGGGGCCTACCGGGGAGCTGTTTTTT; CDR3 protein: CASSPRVRTSGGPTGELFF; V gene: TRBV7-6; J gene: TRBJ2-2; clone size: -; D gene: TRBD2
CDR3 DNA: TGTGCCAGCAGCGCGCTCGGGACAGCCTCTGGAAACACCATATATTTT; CDR3 protein: CASSALGTASGNTIYF; V gene: TRBV9; J gene: TRBJ1-3; clone size: -; D gene: TRBD1
CDR3 DNA: TGTGCCAGCAGTACAGGGGCAACTAATGAAAAACTGTTTTTT; CDR3 protein: CASSTGATNEKLFF; V gene: TRBV2; J gene: TRBJ1-4; clone size: once; D gene: TRBD1
CDR3 DNA: TGTGCCAGTAGTATCTTGAGAGGAACTAATGAAAAACTGTTTTTT; CDR3 protein: CASSILRGTNEKLFF; V gene: TRBV19; J gene: TRBJ1-4; clone size: few; D gene: -
CDR3 DNA: TGTGCCAGCAGCTTCTTTAGCGGGCCTAGGCCCCCATCCTACGAGCAGTACTTC; CDR3 protein: CASSFFSGPRPPSYEQYF; V gene: TRBV5-4; J gene: TRBJ2-7; clone size: -; D gene: TRBD2
CDR3 DNA: TGTGCCAGCAGCGTCGGGGGGGCCGGAGGCGGGGAGCTGTTTTTT; CDR3 protein: CASSVGGAGGGELFF; V gene: TRBV9; J gene: TRBJ2-2; clone size: -; D gene: TRBD2
CDR3 DNA: TGCGCCAGCAGCCGAGGACTAGTTCCCGACAATGAGCAGTTCTTC; CDR3 protein: CASSRGLVPDNEQFF; V gene: TRBV4-3; J gene: TRBJ2-1; clone size: -; D gene: TRBD2
CDR3 DNA: TGCAGCGCCAGCGAAGGATATGAAAAACTGTTTTTT; CDR3 protein: CSASEGYEKLFF; V gene: TRBV29-1; J gene: TRBJ1-4; clone size: -; D gene: -
CDR3 DNA: TGTGCCAGCAGCTCTATCCCAGGGGACATGGGCACTGAAGCTTTCTTT; CDR3 protein: CASSSIPGDMGTEAFF; V gene: TRBV6-4; J gene: TRBJ1-1; clone size: once; D gene: -
CDR3 DNA: TGTGCCGTCTCGAGCACAGATACGCAGTATTTT; CDR3 protein: CAVSSTDTQYF; V gene: TRBV2; J gene: TRBJ2-3; clone size: -; D gene: -
CDR3 DNA: TGTGCCAGCAGTTTATTTTCGGTTAAGACCCAGTACTTC; CDR3 protein: CASSLFSVKTQYF; V gene: TRBV28; J gene: TRBJ2-5; clone size: -; D gene: -
CDR3 DNA: TGCGCCAGCAGCTTTGGGCTAGCATTTGACCACGAGCAGTACTTC; CDR3 protein: CASSFGLAFDHEQYF; V gene: TRBV5-1; J gene: TRBJ2-7; clone size: -; D gene: -
CDR3 DNA: TGTGCCAGCAGTGAGCTTCGGGGGAGCAATCAGCCCCAGCATTTT; CDR3 protein: CASSELRGSNQPQHF; V gene: TRBV2; J gene: TRBJ1-5; clone size: -; D gene: -
CDR3 DNA: TGTGCCAGCAGCCAGACCCCGGGACAGGGATATTCACCCCTCCACTTT; CDR3 protein: CASSQTPGQGYSPLHF; V gene: TRBV7-6; J gene: TRBJ1-6; clone size: -; D gene: TRBD1
CDR3 DNA: TGTGCCAGCAGCCCCCTAGGAGCGGGGGGGCAGGCGACCCAGTACTTC; CDR3 protein: CASSPLGAGGQATQYF; V gene: TRBV14; J gene: TRBJ2-5; clone size: -; D gene: TRBD2
CDR3 DNA: TGTGCCAGCCGAACTAGCGGGGGTATCACAGATACGCAGTATTTT; CDR3 protein: CASRTSGGITDTQYF; V gene: TRBV19; J gene: TRBJ2-3; clone size: -; D gene: TRBD2
CDR3 DNA: TGCGCCAGCAGCCAAGCAGACTGGGAGGGCACAGATACGCAGTATTTT; CDR3 protein: CASSQADWEGTDTQYF; V gene: TRBV4-1; J gene: TRBJ2-3; clone size: few; D gene: -
CDR3 DNA: TGTGCCAGCAGCTTAGACCGCTATGGCTACACCTTC; CDR3 protein: CASSLDRYGYTF; V gene: TRBV11-2; J gene: TRBJ1-2; clone size: -; D gene: -
CDR3 DNA: TGTGCCAGCAGCTTTCAGGGGGCGCCCTCTAACTATGGCTACACCTTC; CDR3 protein: CASSFQGAPSNYGYTF; V gene: TRBV7-2; J gene: TRBJ1-2; clone size: -; D gene: TRBD1
CDR3 DNA: TGTGCCAGCAGTTTCGAAACCGGGACTCTAAACACCGGGGAGCTGTTTTTT; CDR3 protein: CASSFETGTLNTGELFF; V gene: TRBV28; J gene: TRBJ2-2; clone size: -; D gene: -
CDR3 DNA: TGTGCCAGCAGCGCATCCGGGACAGGGGAAAAACTGTTTTTT; CDR3 protein: CASSASGTGEKLFF; V gene: TRBV5-5; J gene: TRBJ1-4; clone size: -; D gene: TRBD1
CDR3 DNA: TGTGCCAGCAGCGGACAGGGAATGGGGAATCAAGAGACCCAGTACTTC; CDR3 protein: CASSGQGMGNQETQYF; V gene: TRBV7-8; J gene: TRBJ2-5; clone size: once; D gene: TRBD1
CDR3 DNA: TGCGCCAGCAGCCAAGGACAGAGCTATAATTCACCCCTCCACTTT; CDR3 protein: CASSQGQSYNSPLHF; V gene: TRBV4-3; J gene: TRBJ1-6; clone size: -; D gene: -
CDR3 DNA: TGTGCCAGCAGGCGAGGGGGGGCGGCGGGGGAGCTGTTTTTT; CDR3 protein: CASRRGGAAGELFF; V gene: TRBV7-2; J gene: TRBJ2-2; clone size: -; D gene: -
CDR3 DNA: TGTGCCAGCAGTCGCAGGGTTGGCGGGGAGCTGTTTTTT; CDR3 protein: CASSRRVGGELFF; V gene: TRBV6-2/TRBV6-3; J gene: TRBJ2-2; clone size: -; D gene: -
CDR3 DNA: TGTGCCAGCAGCTTAGGAGGCAGGACAGGGATACTCTGCTATGGCTACACCTTC; CDR3 protein: CASSLGGRTGILCYGYTF; V gene: TRBV11-3; J gene: TRBJ1-2; clone size: -; D gene: TRBD1
CDR3 DNA: TGTGCCATCAGTGAGTGGGGCGCCGATTCTAGCAATCAGCCCCAGCATTTT; CDR3 protein: CAISEWGADSSNQPQHF; V gene: TRBV10-3; J gene: TRBJ1-5; clone size: -; D gene: -
CDR3 DNA: TGTGCCAGCAAATGGGGCAGAAAAGAGACCCAGTACTTC; CDR3 protein: CASKWGRKETQYF; V gene: TRBV2; J gene: TRBJ2-5; clone size: -; D gene: -
CDR3 DNA: TGCGCCAGCAGCCCTGCTGGCGGGTATAATGAAAAACTGTTTTTT; CDR3 protein: CASSPAGGYNEKLFF; V gene: TRBV5-1; J gene: TRBJ1-4; clone size: -; D gene: -
CDR3 DNA: TGTGCCAGCAGCCCTGCGGGGGGGCGGGCTTACGAGCAGTACTTC; CDR3 protein: CASSPAGGRAYEQYF; V gene: TRBV27; J gene: TRBJ2-7; clone size: -; D gene: TRBD2
CDR3 DNA: TGCGCCAGCAGCCGGCGGGACAGGGTTTCCGATACGCAGTATTTT; CDR3 protein: CASSRRDRVSDTQYF; V gene: TRBV4-3; J gene: TRBJ2-3; clone size: -; D gene: TRBD1
CDR3 DNA: TGCAGCGTTGGGGGCGGGAGGGCCCCTTACGAGCAGTACTTC; CDR3 protein: CSVGGGRAPYEQYF; V gene: TRBV29-1; J gene: TRBJ2-7; clone size: -; D gene: TRBD2
CDR3 DNA: TGTGCCAGCAGCTTAGGACAAACTAATTCACCCCCCCACTTT; CDR3 protein: CASSLGQTNSPPHF; V gene: TRBV5-6; J gene: TRBJ1-6; clone size: once; D gene: -
CDR3 DNA: TGTGCCAGCAGCTTAGTACAGGGCCGGGGCTACACCTTC; CDR3 protein: CASSLVQGRGYTF; V gene: TRBV11-2; J gene: TRBJ1-2; clone size: -; D gene: -